These 32 T cell receptor beta chains originate from one sample sequenced in a study of blood T cell repertoires in COVID-19. Here immunoSEQ multiplex PCR was the method, and the copy in TCRdb shows in-frame clones only, minus some. The table lists roughly 210,000 clones, roughly 90% of them singletons. Sequencing used peripheral blood. Receptors originate from a man aged 65 to 85 with acute or convalescent COVID-19.

This chain joins TRBV5-1 and TRBJ2-7, with 9 bases aligning to TRBD2. The CDR3 runs 15 residues. With V trimmed by 0 bases and J by 4 bases, 5 bases remained unmatched. CDR1 is SGHRS and CDR2 is YFSETQ in the germline V gene. This CDR3 reads CASSLVAGELYEQYF. The CDR3 DNA reads as TGCGCCAGCAGCTTGGTAGCGGGAGAATTGTACGAGCAGTACTTC.

The CDR3 is CASSLQGSQPQHF. The CDR3 DNA is TGTGCCAGCAGCCTCCAGGGTTCTCAGCCCCAGCATTTT. This sequence joins TRBV3-1 (or the pseudogene TRBV3-2) and TRBJ1-5; TRBD1 might be the D (5 bases). Germline V gene lookup returns CDR1 LGHDT and CDR2 YNNKEL (reference sequence). Between the trimmed V and J ends, which lost 4 bases and 6 bases, there was a span of 10 bases. This CDR3 contains 13 residues.

The chain employs TRBV18 and TRBJ1-1; TRBD1 might be the D (5 bases). Germline lookup yields CDR1 KGHSH and CDR2 LQKENI. CDR3 size: 17 residues. V was shortened by 3 bases and J by 4 bases, with 21 bases between the two germline ends. The CDR3 loop is CASSPVQGAGGVTEAFF. The CDR3 DNA is TGTGCCAGCTCACCGGTCCAGGGAGCCGGGGGTGTCACTGAAGCTTTCTTT.

The chain employs TRBV5-1 and TRBJ2-2, with D possibly being TRBD1 (6 bases). The germline V gene encodes CDR1 SGHRS and CDR2 YFSETQ. The V end lost 5 bases, the J end lost 5 bases, and 13 bases lay between the germline ends. The CDR3 covers 14 residues. CDR3 coding DNA: TGCGCCAGCAGATCAGGGGTGGGGACCGGGGAGCTGTTTTTT. Encoded protein: CASRSGVGTGELFF.

To note about this clone: Other DNA sequences in the same sample also yield this CDR3. This chain connects TRBV27 to TRBJ1-2; TRBD1 matches at 10 bases. Germline V gene data show CDR1 as MNHEY and CDR2 as SMNVEV (reference sequence). The CDR3 runs 13 residues. Trimming took 6 bases from V and 8 from J; bases not matched to a gene: 6. The CDR3 region is CASSLDRGRGYTF. For the CDR3, the DNA is TGTGCCAGCAGCCTTGACAGGGGGCGGGGCTACACCTTC.

The V call is TRBV3-1 (or the pseudogene TRBV3-2), the J call TRBJ2-7; 12 nucleotides agree with TRBD1. The length of the CDR3 is 15 residues. V was clipped by 2 bases and J by 5 bases; unmatched bases: 4. The germline V gene encodes CDR1 LGHDT and CDR2 YNNKEL (reference sequence). The CDR3 DNA is TGTGCCAGCAGCCAACCGGGACAGGGGGCTGACGAGCAGTACTTC. Translating gives CASSQPGQGADEQYF.

This clone appeared a single time. This chain links TRBV24-1 with TRBJ2-2; 10 bases align to TRBD1. The CDR3 has 15 amino acids. CDR1 and CDR2 (germline): KGHDR, SFDVKD. J gave up 6 bases and V 2 bases, and 2 bases lay outside the gene matches. CDR3 bases: TGTGCCACCAGTGATTCCGGGACAGGGGCCGGGGAGCTGTTTTTT. Translation: CATSDSGTGAGELFF.

The chain links TRBV5-5 to TRBJ1-1; tentative D call: TRBD1 (5 bases). Germline V gene sequence: CDR1 SGHKS, CDR2 YYEKEE (reference sequence). The CDR3 consists of 13 residues. V lost 0 bases to trimming and J lost 14 bases, with 17 bases between them. The CDR3 DNA reads as TGTGCCAGCAGCTTGGAGGTAGACGGGGGTCCGTTCTTT. Residues: CASSLEVDGGPFF.

DNA of the CDR3: TGCGCCAGCAGCCCCTGGGCAGGGGGCGCATACGAGCAGTACTTC. Encoded protein: CASSPWAGGAYEQYF. The chain joins TRBV5-1 to TRBJ2-7, with 8 nucleotides matching TRBD1. CDR3 length equals 15 residues. The V gene end was trimmed by 4 bases and the J gene end by 4 bases; junction bases not matched to a gene: 10. The germline V gene has CDR1 SGHRS and CDR2 YFSETQ.

The chain combines TRBV6-5 with TRBJ1-2; TRBD1 agrees at 9 bases. The CDR3 is made up of 15 amino acids. With 6 bases clipped from V and 5 bases from J, the junction kept 10 bases outside the gene matches. Germline values: CDR1 MNHEY, CDR2 SVGAGI. The CDR3 protein is CASSSGQGFSYGYTF. Written as DNA, the CDR3 is TGTGCCAGCAGCTCCGGACAGGGGTTCAGTTATGGCTACACCTTC.

This clone was recorded only once. V and J are TRBV3-1 (or the pseudogene TRBV3-2) and TRBJ2-5, with TRBD2 matching 15 bases. Germline lookup yields CDR1 LGHDT and CDR2 YNNKEL (reference sequence). The CDR3 loop spans 19 amino acids. Unmatched junction bases numbered 10, after V lost 4 bases and J lost 1 base. CDR3 residues: CASSRRTSGRATGQETQYF. The DNA for the CDR3 is TGTGCCAGCAGCCGCCGGACTAGCGGGAGGGCCACGGGCCAAGAGACCCAGTACTTC.

The chain couples TRBV28 to TRBJ2-7; D is perhaps TRBD2 (6 bases). The germline V and J ends were trimmed by 4 bases and 4 bases, with 20 bases remaining between them. Germline-derived CDR1 and CDR2 are MDHEN and SYDVKM. The CDR3 sequence is 16 residues long. CDR3 nucleotide sequence: TGTGCCAGCAGTTCCCCCGGGACTTTAAAGAAGTACGAGCAGTACTTC. This codes for CASSSPGTLKKYEQYF.

The J gene is TRBJ1-1, the V gene TRBV6-5; D remains unclear. The ends were cut back, 5 bases at V and 1 base at J, with 11 bases in the middle. This CDR3 has 14 amino acids. Germline assignment: CDR1 MNHEY and CDR2 SVGAGI. CDR3 sequence reads: CASSLGEGNTEAFF. The CDR3 coding sequence is TGTGCCAGCAGTCTCGGAGAGGGGAACACTGAAGCTTTCTTT.

The chain's CDR3 is CASSLEALQGITQYF. CDR3 coding DNA: TGTGCCAGCAGCTTAGAGGCCTTACAGGGTATCACGCAGTATTTT. V gene TRBV7-2 combines with J gene TRBJ2-3, with D perhaps matching TRBD1 (6 bases). The CDR3 consists of 15 residues. V lost 1 base, J lost 9 bases, and 17 bases lay in between. Per the germline V gene, CDR1 is SGHTA and CDR2 is FQGNSA.

This clone was recorded a few times. The gene calls are TRBV9 and TRBJ2-1; 10 bases align to TRBD2. V gave up 4 bases and J gave up 12 bases; unmatched junction bases: 13. This CDR3 contains 15 residues. The germline V gene has CDR1 SGDLS and CDR2 YYNGEE. The CDR3 DNA sequence: TGTGCCAGCAGCTACGAGGAGCGGGAGGGCCCGGGGCAGTTCTTC. Protein product: CASSYEEREGPGQFF.

This clone has a single count. This sequence joins TRBV9 and TRBJ1-2, with TRBD1 matching over 7 bases. V lost 4 bases and J lost 4; bases outside the gene matches: 7. Germline-derived CDR1 and CDR2 are SGDLS and YYNGEE. The CDR3 consists of 14 residues. The CDR3 reads CASSSGQSIYGYTF. The DNA of the CDR3 is TGTGCCAGCAGCTCGGGACAGTCGATCTATGGCTACACCTTC.

The genes are TRBV5-4 and TRBJ2-5; TRBD1 agrees at 7 bases. This CDR3 spans 14 amino acids. The trim removed 2 bases at V and 2 bases at J, leaving 3 bases unmatched. Per the germline V gene, CDR1 is SGHNT and CDR2 is YYREEE (reference sequence). DNA for the CDR3: TGTGCCAGCAGCTTTACAGGGGTTCAAGAGACCCAGTACTTC. Its protein is CASSFTGVQETQYF.

The V call is TRBV12-3 or TRBV12-4, the J call TRBJ2-7; D uncertain. The CDR3 contains 12 residues. The V end lost 3 bases, the J end lost 6 bases, and 9 bases lay between the germline ends. The CDR3 is CASSFVFFEQYF. CDR3 nucleotides: TGTGCCAGCAGTTTTGTTTTCTTCGAGCAGTACTTC.

V is TRBV11-3 and J is TRBJ1-2, with TRBD1 matching over 9 bases. Germline CDR1 and CDR2: SGHNT and YENEEA. The CDR3 length is 13 residues. The V gene end was trimmed by 5 bases and the J gene end by 8 bases; junction bases not matched to a gene: 6. DNA for the CDR3: TGTGCCAGCAGCCTCACAGGGGGCGAAGGCTACACCTTC. As protein: CASSLTGGEGYTF.

This chain joins TRBV19 and TRBJ2-3; TRBD1 is a possible D gene (6 bases). This CDR3 has 15 residues. V dropped 6 bases and J dropped 4 bases, with 17 bases sitting between them. Looked up from germline, CDR1 is LNHDA and CDR2 is SQIVND (reference sequence). CDR3 sequence (DNA): TGTGCCAGTAGGGGGGCCGGGCCCGGCCCAGATACGCAGTATTTT. Translating it yields CASRGAGPGPDTQYF.

In DNA form, the CDR3 reads TGCGCCACCAAAGTGGGGGTCTTAGGGGGTGAGCAGTTCTTC. It yields the protein CATKVGVLGGEQFF. This sequence joins TRBV5-1 and TRBJ2-1; a possible D gene is TRBD1 (6 bases). The CDR3 runs to 14 residues. The V end was cut by 9 bases, the J end by 9 bases, with 22 bases between. Germline V CDR1 and CDR2: SGHRS, YFSETQ.

Of note for this clone: The same CDR3 is also encoded by other DNA sequences in this sample. This chain links TRBV28 with TRBJ1-6; D is perhaps TRBD1 (6 bases). The CDR3 consists of 14 residues. The germline V and J ends were trimmed by 2 bases and 4 bases, with 6 bases remaining between them. Per germline, CDR1 MDHEN and CDR2 SYDVKM. DNA for the CDR3: TGTGCCAGCAGTTTAGGACAGTATAATTCACCCCTCCACTTT. Translating it yields CASSLGQYNSPLHF.

The rearrangement uses TRBV7-9 and TRBJ1-4, with D uncertain. This CDR3 is built from 14 residues. The V end lost 0 bases, the J end lost 7 bases, and 9 bases lay between the germline ends. Germline CDR1 is SEHNR and CDR2 is FQNEAQ (reference sequence). DNA of the CDR3: TGTGCCAGCAGCTTAGCGGTTTCGGGTGAAAAACTGTTTTTT. Its protein product is CASSLAVSGEKLFF.

This sequence joins TRBV19 and TRBJ1-2; a possible D gene is TRBD1 (5 bases). The CDR3 totals 15 residues. CDR1 LNHDA and CDR2 SQIVND come from the germline V gene (reference sequence). V was clipped by 3 bases and J by 7 bases, with 18 bases between them. The DNA of the CDR3 is TGTGCCAGTAGTATCCGACAGAGCGGGCTGTTTGGCTACACCTTC. Translated, it gives CASSIRQSGLFGYTF.

This sequence joins TRBV18 and TRBJ1-3; a weak D match, TRBD1 (6 bases). Trimming left V 5 bases short and J 2 bases short, with 25 bases between. CDR3 length equals 19 residues. In germline, CDR1 is KGHSH, CDR2 LQKENI. Here the CDR3 reads CASSTRTHRDLYTGNTIYF. The CDR3, as DNA: TGTGCCAGCTCAACGAGAACCCACAGGGATCTGTATACTGGAAACACCATATATTTT.

The V call is TRBV19, the J call TRBJ2-1; the match to TRBD2 covers 13 bases. Germline CDR1 is LNHDA and CDR2 is SQIVND (reference sequence). The ends lost 3 bases at V and 8 bases at J; junction bases unmatched: 7. The CDR3 runs 16 residues. The CDR3 DNA reads as TGTGCCAGTAGTATTAGGACTAGCGGGAGTATCTATGAGCAGTTCTTC. Amino acid sequence: CASSIRTSGSIYEQFF.

The gene calls are TRBV6-2 or TRBV6-3 and TRBJ1-1; 8 nucleotides agree with TRBD1. The V gene end was trimmed by 2 bases and the J gene end by 1 base; junction bases not matched to a gene: 0. Per germline, CDR1 MNHEY and CDR2 SVGEGT. This CDR3 is built from 14 residues. CDR3 nucleotides: TGTGCCAGCAGTTACGGACAGGGGAACACTGAAGCTTTCTTT. Protein sequence: CASSYGQGNTEAFF.

This rearrangement joins TRBV4-3 to TRBJ1-2, with TRBD1 matching 7 bases. CDR3 length equals 15 residues. V gave up 1 base and J gave up 0 bases; unmatched junction bases: 2. Germline CDR1 reads LGHNA; CDR2 reads YSLEER. CDR3 sequence: CASSQAGTANYGYTF. The CDR3 DNA reads TGCGCCAGCAGCCAAGCGGGGACAGCTAACTATGGCTACACCTTC.

The rearrangement uses TRBV18 and TRBJ2-1, with unresolved D. This CDR3 region has 11 residues. The V gene's germline CDR1 is KGHSH and CDR2 LQKENI. Trimming took off 3 bases at V and 9 bases at J, with 6 bases between the two ends. CDR3 in amino acids: CASSPGSEQFF. The DNA of the CDR3 is TGTGCCAGCTCACCCGGGTCTGAGCAGTTCTTC.

The chain combines TRBV7-3 with TRBJ1-5; no reliable D call. Trimming took off 2 bases at V and 7 bases at J, with 9 bases between the two ends. The CDR3 is 13 amino acids. Germline CDR1 SGHTA, CDR2 FQGTGA. The CDR3 bases are TGTGCCAGCAGCTTAGAGGGCGGGCAGCCCCAGCATTTT. It encodes CASSLEGGQPQHF.

The chain is built from TRBV24-1 and TRBJ1-6; D might be TRBD1 (5 bases). The V gene's germline CDR1 is KGHDR and CDR2 SFDVKD. This CDR3 has 15 residues. Trimming left V 11 bases short and J 4 bases short, with 17 bases between. The CDR3 here is CARIRDFTYNSPLHF. CDR3 DNA: TGTGCCAGGATCCGGGACTTCACGTATAATTCACCCCTCCACTTT.

As to this clone: Germline is not matched at one junction end, which may reflect a read error. In nucleotides, the CDR3 is TGTGCCAGCAGCCTAACTAGCGGGAGTGTAACCGGGGAGCTGTTTTTT. Its translation is CASSLTSGSVTGELFF. J is TRBJ2-2 and V is TRBV7-3; 11 positions agree with TRBD2. The CDR3 is 16 amino acids. Per the germline V gene, CDR1 is SGHTA and CDR2 is FQGTGA.